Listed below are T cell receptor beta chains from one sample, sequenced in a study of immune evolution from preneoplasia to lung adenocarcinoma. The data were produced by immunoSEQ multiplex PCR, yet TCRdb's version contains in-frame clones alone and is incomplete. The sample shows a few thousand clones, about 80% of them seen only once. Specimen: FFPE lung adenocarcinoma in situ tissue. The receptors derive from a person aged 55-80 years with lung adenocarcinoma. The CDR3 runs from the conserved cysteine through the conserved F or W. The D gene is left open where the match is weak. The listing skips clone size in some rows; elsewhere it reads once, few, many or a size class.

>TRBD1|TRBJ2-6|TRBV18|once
CASSPTGGSGANVLTF
TGTGCCAGCTCACCGACAGGGGGCTCTGGGGCCAACGTCCTGACTTTC
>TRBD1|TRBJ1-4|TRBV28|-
CASSLVQGGGEKLFF
TGTGCCAGCAGTTTAGTACAGGGGGGAGGGGAAAAACTGTTTTTT
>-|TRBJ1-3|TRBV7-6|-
CASSLAQGNGNTIYF
TGTGCCAGCAGCTTAGCCCAGGGTAACGGAAACACCATATATTTT
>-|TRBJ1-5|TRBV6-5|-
CASSYSSQLQPQHF
TGTGCCAGCAGTTACTCTTCTCAGTTACAGCCCCAGCATTTT
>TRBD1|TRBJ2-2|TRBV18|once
CAGRQGVDTGELFF
TGTGCCGGAAGACAGGGGGTGGACACCGGGGAGCTGTTTTTT
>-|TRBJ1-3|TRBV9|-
CASSVDPLTHGGKGNTIYF
TGTGCCAGCAGCGTAGACCCTCTAACTCATGGGGGCAAAGGAAACACCATATATTTT
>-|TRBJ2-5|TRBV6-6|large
CASSYPETQYF
TGTGCCAGCAGTTACCCAGAGACCCAGTACTTC
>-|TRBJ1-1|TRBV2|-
CASSPLSGWDTEAFF
TGTGCCAGCAGTCCCCTTTCGGGGTGGGACACTGAAGCTTTCTTT
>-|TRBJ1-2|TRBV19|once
CASSINRAGYTF
TGTGCCAGTAGTATTAACAGGGCTGGCTACACCTTC
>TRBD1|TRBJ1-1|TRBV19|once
CASTPPGQPNTEAFF
TGTGCCAGTACCCCCCCGGGACAGCCGAACACTGAAGCTTTCTTT
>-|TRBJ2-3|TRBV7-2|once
CASSFSTAATQYF
TGTGCCAGCAGCTTCTCCACCGCCGCGACGCAGTATTTT
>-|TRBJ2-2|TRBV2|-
CASSETRVNTGELFF
TGTGCCAGCAGTGAAACCAGGGTGAACACCGGGGAGCTGTTTTTT
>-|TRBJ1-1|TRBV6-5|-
CASSPLTGNTEAFF
TGTGCCAGCAGTCCCCTGACAGGGAACACTGAAGCTTTCTTT
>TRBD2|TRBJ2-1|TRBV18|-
CASSPSAGGDNEQFF
TGTGCCAGCTCACCCTCGGCGGGGGGAGACAATGAGCAGTTCTTC
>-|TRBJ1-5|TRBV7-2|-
CASSLQGVGQPQHF
TGTGCCAGCAGCCTACAAGGGGTGGGGCAGCCCCAGCATTTT
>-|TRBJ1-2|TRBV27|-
CASTKGRGDLWGYTF
TGTGCCAGCACTAAAGGCAGGGGCGATTTGTGGGGCTACACCTTC
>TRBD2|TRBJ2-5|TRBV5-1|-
CASSLGGGIEETQYF
TGCGCCAGCAGCTTGGGGGGAGGGATCGAAGAGACCCAGTACTTC
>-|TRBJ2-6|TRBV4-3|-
CASSQSSGANVLTF
TGCGCCAGCAGCCAAAGCTCTGGGGCCAACGTCCTGACTTTC
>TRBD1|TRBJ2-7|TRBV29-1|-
CSATGTATYEQYF
TGCAGCGCCACCGGGACAGCAACCTACGAGCAGTACTTC
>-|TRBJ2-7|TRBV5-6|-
CASSGGINREQYF
TGTGCCAGCAGCGGGGGGATTAATCGCGAGCAGTACTTC
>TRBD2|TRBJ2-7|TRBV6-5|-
CASSYLGGVYEQYF
TGTGCCAGCAGTTACCTGGGGGGGGTCTACGAGCAGTACTTC
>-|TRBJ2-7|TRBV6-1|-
CASSTGGWSYEQYF
TGTGCCAGCTCCACGGGGGGCTGGTCCTACGAGCAGTACTTC
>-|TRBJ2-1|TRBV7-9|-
CASSVYNEQFF
TGTGCCAGCAGCGTATACAATGAGCAGTTCTTC
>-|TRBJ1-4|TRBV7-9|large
CASSLIGEEIGEKLFF
TGTGCCAGCAGCTTAATTGGGGAGGAGATTGGGGAAAAACTGTTTTTT
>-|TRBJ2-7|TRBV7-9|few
CASGPTGNIYEQYF
TGTGCCAGCGGCCCCACAGGGAACATTTACGAGCAGTACTTC
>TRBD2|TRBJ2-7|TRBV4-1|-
CASSQDPGLAGYGGYEQYF
TGCGCCAGCAGCCAAGATCCCGGACTAGCGGGTTATGGGGGATACGAGCAGTACTTC
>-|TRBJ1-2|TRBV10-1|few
CASSESQAHGYTF
TGCGCCAGCAGTGAGTCCCAGGCCCATGGCTACACCTTC
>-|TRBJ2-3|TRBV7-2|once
CASSLAGGLRGDTQYF
TGTGCCAGCAGCTTAGCTGGGGGGCTGAGGGGAGATACGCAGTATTTT
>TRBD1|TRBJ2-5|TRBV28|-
CASSPNWDSQETQYF
TGTGCCAGCAGCCCCAATTGGGACAGTCAAGAGACCCAGTACTTC
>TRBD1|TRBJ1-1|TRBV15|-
CATSRAAGQLNTEAFF
TGTGCCACCAGCAGAGCCGCGGGACAGCTGAACACTGAAGCTTTCTTT
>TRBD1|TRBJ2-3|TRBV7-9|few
CASSFGTGTSTDTQYF
TGTGCCAGCAGCTTTGGGACAGGCACTAGCACAGATACGCAGTATTTT
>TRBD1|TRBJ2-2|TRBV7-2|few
CASSQGDRAGGELFF
TGTGCCAGCAGCCAGGGGGACAGGGCAGGCGGGGAGCTGTTTTTT
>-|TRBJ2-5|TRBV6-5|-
CASSRQLQETQYF
TGTGCCAGCAGTAGACAGCTCCAAGAGACCCAGTACTTC
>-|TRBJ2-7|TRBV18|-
CASSQGYEQYF
TGTGCCAGCTCACAGGGCTACGAGCAGTACTTC